This TCR beta chain was sequenced in a study of blood T cells in healthy people across ages. Primers used in a second PCR of about 6 to 11 cycles were a sample-barcoded 5' primer and a J-beta primer mix. From the 5' RACE reads, TCRdb called clonotypes with MiXCR, one entry per CDR3 protein. The table includes around 1,600,000 distinct CDR3 sequences, approximately 43% detected once. As to this clonotype: Its specificity is unknown.

Study-wide results and caveats: TCR beta diversity per million T cells fell roughly linearly with age.

CDR3 length: 19 residues. Trimming shortened V by 1 base and J by 2 bases, and 22 bases separated the two germline ends. CDR1 and CDR2 from the germline V gene are SGHDT and YYEEEE. The TCR comes from a woman younger than 35 in good health. The sequencing sample was made of blood. The chain carries TRBV5-6 and TRBJ2-4, with a tentative D call TRBD2 (5 bases). The CDR3, as DNA: TGTGCCAGCAGCTTGACCGATCTAGCTTGGGTACCTACCAAAAACATTCAGTACTTC. Translation gives CASSLTDLAWVPTKNIQYF.